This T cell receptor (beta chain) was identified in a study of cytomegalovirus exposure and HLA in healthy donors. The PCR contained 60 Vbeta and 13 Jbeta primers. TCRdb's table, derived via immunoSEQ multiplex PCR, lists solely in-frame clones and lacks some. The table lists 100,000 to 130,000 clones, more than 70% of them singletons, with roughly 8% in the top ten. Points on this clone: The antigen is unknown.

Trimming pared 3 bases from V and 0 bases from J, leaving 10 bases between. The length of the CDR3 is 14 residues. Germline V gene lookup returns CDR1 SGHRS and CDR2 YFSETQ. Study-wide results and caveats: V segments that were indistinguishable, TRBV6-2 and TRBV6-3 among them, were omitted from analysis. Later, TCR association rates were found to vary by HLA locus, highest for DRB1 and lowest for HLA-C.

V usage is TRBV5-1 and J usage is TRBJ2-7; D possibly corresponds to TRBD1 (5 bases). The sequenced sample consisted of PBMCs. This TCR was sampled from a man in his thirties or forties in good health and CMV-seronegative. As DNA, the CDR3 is TGCGCCAGCAGCTCTGGACATAGCTCCTACGAGCAGTACTTC. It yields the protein CASSSGHSSYEQYF.